The clone carrying this T cell receptor (beta chain) was detected a few times. TCRdb ran MiXCR on the RT-PCR reads and lists one entry per CDR3 protein. Of fewer than 75,000 distinct CDR3 sequences in the sample, 26% were seen once. Germline loops: CDR1 MNHNY, CDR2 SVGAGI (reference sequence). The CDR3 runs 14 residues. Trimming pared 4 bases from V and 3 bases from J, leaving 12 bases between. The data were taken from a study of patients and donors after allogeneic stem cell transplantation. This sequence originates from a human donor who was either an allogeneic HSCT recipient or a stem cell or donor lymphocyte infusion donor (not recorded which). It is not recorded whose cells these are; they may come from a transplant donor. V is TRBV6-6 and J is TRBJ1-1; D gene unclear. The sample taken for sequencing was blood, either unsorted or a sorted T cell fraction (not recorded which). CDR3 bases: TGTGCCAGCAGTTCTCTCCGGGGAGACACTGAAGCTTTCTTT. Translated, it gives CASSSLRGDTEAFF.